Listed below are T cell receptor beta chains from one sample, sequenced in a study of long-term antiretroviral therapy in people with HIV. Repertoires were generated with immunoSEQ multiplex PCR, while TCRdb's copy carries only in-frame clones and drops some. Of some 15,000 clones in the sample, 80% to 90% were seen once. Material: unsorted PBMCs, obtained 0.4 years after starting antiretroviral therapy. The receptors shown here come from a man aged 25-45 years with HIV. Each CDR3 is given with its conserved first and last residue. The order of the fields is J gene, D gene, V gene, clone size, CDR3 protein, CDR3 DNA. A D gene is named only where the DNA matches it firmly. Rows may omit the clone size; those that give it use once, few, many or a size class.

TRBJ1-5 | - | TRBV6-5 | - | CASSYSTDQPQHF | TGTGCCAGCAGTTACTCGACAGATCAGCCCCAGCATTTT
TRBJ2-7 | TRBD1 | TRBV4-3 | - | CASSQDYGQVSYEQYF | TGCGCCAGCAGCCAAGATTATGGACAGGTTAGCTACGAGCAGTACTTC
TRBJ1-5 | - | TRBV15 | - | CATSRGRAGEDQPQHF | TGTGCCACCAGCAGAGGCAGGGCAGGGGAAGATCAGCCCCAGCATTTT
TRBJ1-5 | - | TRBV27 | few | CASKMMGQGQPQHF | TGTGCCAGCAAGATGATGGGGCAGGGTCAGCCCCAGCATTTT
TRBJ2-5 | - | TRBV4-2 | - | CASSQASLAGGGETQYF | TGTGCCAGCAGCCAAGCATCCCTAGCCGGAGGTGGGGAGACCCAGTACTTC
TRBJ2-7 | TRBD1 | TRBV6-1 | - | CASDTGGTYEQYF | TGTGCCAGCGATACAGGGGGTACCTACGAGCAGTACTTC
TRBJ2-3 | - | TRBV27 | - | CASSPRTDTQYF | TGTGCCAGCAGTCCCCGCACAGATACGCAGTATTTT
TRBJ2-7 | - | TRBV7-2 | few | CASSLEGFTYEQYF | TGTGCCAGCAGCTTAGAGGGCTTTACCTACGAGCAGTACTTC
TRBJ1-2 | TRBD1 | TRBV10-3 | - | CAISESGTVYGYTF | TGTGCCATCAGTGAGTCAGGGACAGTCTATGGCTACACCTTC
TRBJ2-1 | - | TRBV6-6 | - | CASSFNRDNNEQFF | TGTGCCAGCAGTTTTAACCGGGACAACAATGAGCAGTTCTTC
TRBJ1-5 | TRBD1 | TRBV30 | - | CAFAGGSQPQHF | TGTGCCTTCGCAGGGGGGAGTCAGCCCCAGCATTTT
TRBJ1-1 | - | TRBV6-5 | - | CASSLDLLGTEAFF | TGTGCCAGCAGTCTTGACCTCCTCGGCACTGAAGCTTTCTTT
TRBJ1-1 | - | TRBV19 | - | CASKTSPTEAFF | TGTGCCAGTAAAACTAGCCCCACTGAAGCTTTCTTT
TRBJ2-7 | - | TRBV27 | - | CASSLLGNSWGSYEQYF | TGTGCCAGCAGTTTATTGGGGAACAGCTGGGGATCCTACGAGCAGTACTTC
TRBJ1-2 | - | TRBV7-9 | - | CASSYDRSHYTF | TGTGCCAGCAGCTACGACAGGTCCCACTACACCTTC
TRBJ2-1 | - | TRBV11-3 | - | CASSHRDEQFF | TGTGCCAGCAGCCACAGGGATGAGCAGTTCTTC
TRBJ2-1 | TRBD2 | TRBV18 | - | CASSPPVRGGDNEQFF | TGTGCCAGCTCACCACCGGTCCGGGGGGGTGACAATGAGCAGTTCTTC
TRBJ1-1 | TRBD1 | TRBV6-5 | - | CASSTGTGMNTEAFF | TGTGCCAGCAGTACCGGGACAGGAATGAACACTGAAGCTTTCTTT